This T cell receptor (beta chain) was identified during a study of patients with pleural tuberculosis (dated by TCRdb to the mid-2010s). Looking up the germline V gene (reference sequence) yields CDR1 DFQATT and CDR2 SNEGSKA. V is pared back by 5 bases and J by 1 base, with 19 bases lying between the germline termini. From cysteine to phenylalanine, the CDR3 is 16 amino acids long. Only the CDR3 DNA is retained, 48 bases long and in frame from the first base. Sequencing was carried out with an Illumina Genome Analyzer IIx. TCRdb passed the public sequencing reads through fastp at Q25 and MiXCR, retaining productive beta sequences. CDR3 protein sequences are deduplicated, and each keeps its most common genes and DNA. The sample table holds some 48,000 distinct CDR3 sequences, of which 5.5% to 8% were seen once. Of the sample, about 16% is held by the ten largest clones. Only a few counts were recorded for this clonotype. Its antigen is unknown. The record has no base qualities; no much larger clone is one base away.

Recombination connected TRBV20-1 to TRBJ2-3, with no confident D gene call. This receptor was identified in a human donor with pleural tuberculosis. Here the CDR3 is given as CSAESPGSRGTDTQYF. The DNA sequence is given as TGCAGTGCTGAAAGCCCCGGCTCTAGGGGCACAGATACGCAGTATTTT.